Below are 12 T cell receptor beta chains sequenced from a single sample in a study of T cell changes during pregnancy in multiple sclerosis (dated by TCRdb to about 2019). The library was prepared using the immunoSEQ multiplex PCR assay. The table was pulled from immuneACCESS by TCRdb, which kept in-frame rearrangements only. Such tables lose some clones; where checked, under half of the loss comes from unresolved V genes, and the rest has no known cause. This sample comprises fewer than 70,000 clones, roughly 88% of them detected only once. The ten largest clonotypes hold more than 1.3% of the sample. The specimen comprised peripheral blood, sampled in the third trimester of pregnancy. Receptors were obtained from a female donor with multiple sclerosis, enrolled in a pregnancy study.

This clone was detected once. This sequence joins TRBV7-2 and TRBJ2-3; the match to TRBD1 covers 8 bases. J lost 9 bases, V lost 3 bases, and 5 bases had no gene match. Germline CDR1 and CDR2: SGHTA and FQGNSA. The CDR3 has 13 residues. In nucleotides, the CDR3 is TGTGCCAGCAGCTTCGGACAGGGACCCACGCAGTATTTT. It codes for CASSFGQGPTQYF. The full variable domain, in which reference TRBV7-2 and TRBJ2-3 provide the parts outside the CDR3, is GAGVSQSPSNKVTEKGKDVELRCDPISGHTALYWYRQSLGQGLEFLIYFQGNSAPDKSGLPSDRFSAERTGGSVSTLTIQRTQQEDSAVYLCASSFGQGPTQYFGPGTRLTVL.

Only one count was recorded for this clone. The CDR3 DNA is TGCGCCAGCGGGCGCGAGGGGGAAAACACCATATATTTT. This codes for CASGREGENTIYF. The chain joins TRBV5-1 to TRBJ1-3; weak D call: TRBD1 (6 bases). V lost 7 bases to trimming and J lost 6 bases, with 14 bases between them. This CDR3 region has 13 residues. Germline assignment: CDR1 SGHRS and CDR2 YFSETQ.

The V and J genes are TRBV7-3 and TRBJ2-3; 7 positions match TRBD1. The J segment lost 0 bases and the V segment lost 5 bases, leaving 11 bases of the junction unmatched. CDR1 is SGHTA, CDR2 FQGTGA, per germline. CDR3 length equals 17 residues. The CDR3 loop is CASSLYNRGTSTDTQYF. The CDR3 DNA sequence: TGTGCCAGCAGCCTGTATAACAGGGGAACTAGCACAGATACGCAGTATTTT.

This chain uses TRBV11-1 with TRBJ1-4; D call uncertain. The germline V gene has CDR1 SGHAT and CDR2 FQDESV (reference sequence). V was pared by 4 bases and J by 2 bases, with 14 bases between. The CDR3 is 16 residues long. The CDR3 here is CASSYGSPRTNEKLFF. The CDR3 DNA sequence: TGTGCCAGCAGCTATGGGTCTCCGAGGACTAATGAAAAACTGTTTTTT. The full variable domain, with the rest looked up from reference TRBV11-1 and TRBJ1-4, is EAEVAQSPRYKITEKSQAVAFWCDPISGHATLYWYRQILGQGPELLVQFQDESVVDDSQLPKDRFSAERLKGVDSTLKIQPAELGDSAMYLCASSYGSPRTNEKLFFGSGTQLSVL.

The chain links TRBV2 to TRBJ2-5; the D gene is possibly TRBD2 (7 bases). Per germline, CDR1 SNHLY and CDR2 FYNNEI. The CDR3 has 13 amino acids. Trimming took 8 bases from V and 3 from J, leaving 13 bases between them. This CDR3 reads CASGGAEKETQYF. The CDR3 nucleotides are TGTGCCAGCGGGGGGGCGGAGAAAGAGACCCAGTACTTC.

The chain employs TRBV7-9 and TRBJ2-3; TRBD2 matches at 11 bases. The CDR3 has 16 amino acids. Germline values: CDR1 SEHNR, CDR2 FQNEAQ (reference sequence). V lost 3 bases to trimming and J lost 0 bases; unmatched junction nucleotides: 2. In DNA form, the CDR3 reads TGTGCCAGCAGCTTTAGCGGGGGGGGGAGCACAGATACGCAGTATTTT. Its translation: CASSFSGGGSTDTQYF.

The chain uses TRBV5-4 and TRBJ1-3, with a tentative D call TRBD1 (5 bases). V was cut by 5 bases and J by 0 bases, with 9 bases left in between. Germline V gene data show CDR1 as SGHNT and CDR2 as YYREEE (reference sequence). The CDR3 runs to 14 residues. This CDR3 reads CASRVRGSGNTIYF. For the CDR3, the DNA is TGTGCCAGCAGGGTTAGGGGCTCTGGAAACACCATATATTTT.

The V gene is TRBV30, the J gene TRBJ1-2; 7 nucleotides align to TRBD1. The CDR3 is made up of 14 amino acids. Germline CDR1 GTSNPN, CDR2 SVGIG (reference sequence). The trim removed 2 bases at V and 4 bases at J, leaving 7 bases unmatched. CDR3 region: CAWSWVDRPYGYTF. CDR3 coding DNA: TGTGCCTGGAGTTGGGTGGACAGGCCCTATGGCTACACCTTC.

J is TRBJ2-1 and V is TRBV5-1, with TRBD1 matching 7 bases. Germline V gene sequence: CDR1 SGHRS, CDR2 YFSETQ. The V and J ends lost 4 bases and 4 bases, in that order; junction bases with no gene match: 5. The CDR3 contains 14 residues. CDR3 sequence: CASSRAGGYNEQFF. The CDR3, as DNA: TGCGCCAGCAGCCGCGCAGGGGGTTACAATGAGCAGTTCTTC.

V is TRBV10-3 and J is TRBJ1-3; D gene unclear. Germline V gives CDR1 ENHRY, CDR2 SYGVKD. The CDR3 is made up of 13 amino acids. The V gene lost 3 bases and the J gene lost 9 bases, with 12 bases spanning the gap. CDR3 coding DNA: TGTGCCATCAGTGACCCCTCCCCGGGCACCATATATTTT. It specifies CAISDPSPGTIYF.

The rearrangement joins TRBV4-3 to TRBJ2-3; weak D call: TRBD2 (7 bases). In germline, CDR1 is LGHNA, CDR2 YSLEER. With 4 bases removed from V and 4 bases from J, the gap between germline ends came to 12 bases. CDR3 length: 14 residues. The CDR3 nucleotides read TGCGCCAGCAGCCGCGGGGGCTTGGCAGATACGCAGTATTTT. Protein sequence: CASSRGGLADTQYF.

The chain employs TRBV4-1 and TRBJ2-1; 10 bases fit TRBD1. The ends lost 6 bases at V and 2 bases at J; junction bases unmatched: 7. Germline V gene sequence: CDR1 MGHRA, CDR2 YSYEKL. This CDR3 is built from 16 residues. CDR3 in DNA: TGCGCCAGCAGTGGGTATGGACAGGGGGCCTACAATGAGCAGTTCTTC. Translated: CASSGYGQGAYNEQFF.